Detailed here is one T cell receptor beta chain. The data stem from a study of blood T cell repertoires in COVID-19. Profiling relied on immunoSEQ multiplex PCR, and the TCRdb table lists in-frame clones only, not all of them. This sample has 250,000 to 350,000 clones, with almost 90% found just once. Assignment of participants to cohorts was predicated upon participant-reported clinical history. Trimming cost V 7 bases and J 4 bases; bases outside gene matches: 8. Germline V gene data show CDR1 as MDHEN and CDR2 as SYDVKM. The CDR3 is 14 amino acids. V usage is TRBV28 and J usage is TRBJ1-1; 8 bases align to TRBD1. The specimen sequenced was PBMCs or T cells enriched from blood (not recorded which). This TCR derives from a woman aged 18-29 years with acute COVID-19. The CDR3, as DNA: TGTGCCAGCACGCCAGGGGGCGCCGGCACTGAAGCTTTCTTT. Protein sequence: CASTPGGAGTEAFF.